This section outlines one T cell receptor beta chain sequence together with its context. Symptom resolution, clearance, or two negative PCRs marked the recovered donors of Cohort 3. This CDR3 is 17 amino acids long. The junction had 12 bases not matched to a gene; V was cut back by 4 bases and J by 5 bases. Germline V CDR1 and CDR2: SGHTA, FQGNSA. Per the authors' pipeline: Scientists estimated how many nucleated cells there were by amplifying reference gene primers. Assay used: immunoSEQ multiplex PCR; TCRdb lists only in-frame clones, some missing. D and trimming were read from the DNA, whereas the V and J calls and clone size are those reported in that table. The profile shows roughly 270,000 clones, less than 85% of them singletons. This sample is part of a study of blood T cell repertoires in COVID-19.

The origin of this receptor is a woman aged 45-59 years who had recovered from COVID-19. The sample was PBMCs or T cells enriched from blood (not recorded which). V is TRBV7-2 and J is TRBJ1-1; TRBD1 aligns across 11 bases. CDR3 coding DNA: TGTGCCAGCAGCTCCAAAGGCTCCGGGACAGGGGGGACTGAAGCTTTCTTT. The encoded protein is CASSSKGSGTGGTEAFF. The full variable domain, rest sourced from reference TRBV7-2 and TRBJ1-1, is GAGVSQSPSNKVTEKGKDVELRCDPISGHTALYWYRQSLGQGLEFLIYFQGNSAPDKSGLPSDRFSAERTGGSVSTLTIQRTQQEDSAVYLCASSSKGSGTGGTEAFFGQGTRLTVV.